The 21 T cell receptor beta chains below come from one sample, sequenced in a study of blood T cell repertoires in COVID-19. The method was immunoSEQ multiplex PCR; TCRdb's version includes in-frame clones alone and lacks a portion of them. The repertoire holds fewer than 450,000 clones, with around 89% as singletons. Sequenced material: PBMCs or T cells enriched from blood (not recorded which). The source is a woman aged 18-30 years who had recovered from COVID-19.

The CDR3, as DNA: TGTGCCACCAGTGACCGACAGGGTAGCACAGATACGCAGTATTTT. This sequence encodes CATSDRQGSTDTQYF. The V call is TRBV24-1, the J call TRBJ2-3; TRBD1 matches 7 bases. The CDR3 contains 15 residues. Germline CDR1 KGHDR, CDR2 SFDVKD. After removal of 4 bases from V and 0 bases from J, the junction contained 3 bases not matched to a gene.

The chain combines TRBV7-2 with TRBJ1-3; the match to TRBD1 covers 7 bases. Germline V gene lookup returns CDR1 SGHTA and CDR2 FQGNSA. The CDR3 is made up of 16 amino acids. V lost 3 bases, J lost 1 base, and 6 bases stayed unmatched. CDR3 nucleotide sequence: TGTGCCAGCAGCTTCCCGGGACAGAAATCTGGAAACACCATATATTTT. Its protein is CASSFPGQKSGNTIYF.

The chain uses TRBV6-5 and TRBJ2-7; TRBD2 is a possible D gene (7 bases). From germline, CDR1 is MNHEY and CDR2 SVGAGI. The CDR3 covers 15 residues. V lost 6 bases to trimming and J lost 5 bases, with 20 bases between them. The CDR3 is CASSGGLGSRDEQYF. In DNA, the CDR3 is TGTGCCAGCAGCGGGGGGCTAGGTTCTAGAGACGAGCAGTACTTC.

The chain links TRBV5-4 to TRBJ2-7, with TRBD1 identical over 7 bases. The CDR3 sequence is 14 residues long. Germline lookup yields CDR1 SGHNT and CDR2 YYREEE (reference sequence). V shed 1 base, J shed 3 bases, and the junction held 4 bases outside the gene matches. The CDR3 is CASSLSGGRYEQYF. The CDR3 region has the DNA TGTGCCAGCAGCTTGTCAGGGGGTCGCTACGAGCAGTACTTC.

The CDR3 loop reads CASSGPSGVTYEQYF. Written as DNA, the CDR3 is TGTGCCAGCAGTGGTCCTAGCGGAGTCACCTACGAGCAGTACTTC. V usage is TRBV2 and J usage is TRBJ2-7, with 7 positions matching TRBD2. CDR1 and CDR2 (germline): SNHLY, FYNNEI. Trimming took 4 bases from V and 2 from J; bases not matched to a gene: 8. The CDR3 is made up of 15 amino acids.

The rearrangement joins TRBV5-1 to TRBJ2-1, with D unresolved. V shed 2 bases and J shed 5 bases, with 11 bases lying between them. This CDR3 has 14 amino acids. Germline CDR1 reads SGHRS; CDR2 reads YFSETQ. The CDR3 here is CASSLLQGNNEQFF. The CDR3 DNA is TGCGCCAGCAGCTTACTACAAGGAAACAATGAGCAGTTCTTC.

This clone turned up a few times. The J gene is TRBJ1-1, the V gene TRBV5-1; the D gene is possibly TRBD1 (5 bases). This CDR3 is built from 14 residues. CDR1 is SGHRS, CDR2 YFSETQ, per germline. V gave up 0 bases and J gave up 5 bases, with 11 bases separating them. The CDR3 here is CASSLGLEGTEAFF. CDR3 coding DNA: TGCGCCAGCAGCTTGGGTCTGGAGGGGACTGAAGCTTTCTTT.

This clone has more than one count but fewer than ten. The chain carries TRBV6-5 and TRBJ2-5; TRBD2 aligns across 7 bases. Trimming cost V 1 base and J 4 bases; bases outside gene matches: 6. Looked up from germline, CDR1 is MNHEY and CDR2 is SVGAGI. The CDR3 length is 15 residues. The CDR3 region is CASSYLDGGRETQYF. CDR3 nucleotide sequence: TGTGCCAGCAGTTACTTGGACGGCGGGAGAGAGACCCAGTACTTC.

This sequence joins TRBV9 and TRBJ1-5; D is perhaps TRBD1 (5 bases). Trimming removed 3 bases from V and 4 bases from J, with 14 bases in between. CDR3 length: 15 residues. CDR1 SGDLS and CDR2 YYNGEE come from the germline V gene. CDR3 nucleotide sequence: TGTGCCAGCAGCGCCAGCGGGGGTAATAATCAGCCCCAGCATTTT. Translated: CASSASGGNNQPQHF.

The genes are TRBV11-1 and TRBJ2-5; D possibly corresponds to TRBD2 (6 bases). V was shortened by 4 bases and J by 4 bases, with 13 bases between the two germline ends. This CDR3 has 14 amino acids. Germline loops: CDR1 SGHAT, CDR2 FQDESV (reference sequence). The CDR3 nucleotides read TGTGCCAGCAGCTGGAGGACCGGGGGAGAGACCCAGTACTTC. This translates into CASSWRTGGETQYF.

The rearrangement joins TRBV4-1 to TRBJ2-1; a weak D match, TRBD2 (5 bases). The CDR3 is 20 amino acids. Germline CDR1 reads MGHRA; CDR2 reads YSYEKL. The V gene lost 4 bases and the J gene lost 8 bases, with 33 bases spanning the gap. Here the CDR3 DNA reads TGCGCCAGCAGCCGCACCCCAATCCCTAGCCCCCAAAGGTTGGGAGATGAGCAGTTCTTC. Translating it yields CASSRTPIPSPQRLGDEQFF.

The sample holds a few counts of this clone. J is TRBJ1-2 and V is TRBV10-3; D remains unclear. With 6 bases removed from V and 3 bases from J, the gap between germline ends came to 5 bases. Germline CDR1 is ENHRY and CDR2 is SYGVKD. The CDR3 has 11 amino acids. The CDR3 DNA reads TGTGCCATCAGGGGAGACTATGGCTACACCTTC. Translating it yields CAIRGDYGYTF.

The chain couples TRBV5-6 to TRBJ2-7, with 10 bases fitting TRBD1. CDR1 and CDR2 (germline): SGHDT, YYEEEE. The ends lost 0 bases at V and 0 bases at J; junction bases unmatched: 9. CDR3 length: 18 amino acids. For the CDR3, the DNA is TGTGCCAGCAGCTTGGGAGGGGACAGGGGCCACTACTCCTACGAGCAGTACTTC. This translates into CASSLGGDRGHYSYEQYF.

The chain links TRBV6-2 or TRBV6-3 to TRBJ1-2; D gene unclear. The CDR3 is 16 amino acids. The V gene's germline CDR1 is MNHEY and CDR2 SVGEGT. Trimming took 6 bases from V and 4 from J, leaving 21 bases between them. The CDR3 nucleotides are TGTGCCAGCAGCCCGTTCGCCCTACGGCGGAGCTATGGCTACACCTTC. Its translation is CASSPFALRRSYGYTF.

This rearrangement joins TRBV5-1 to TRBJ1-6; 9 positions agree with TRBD1. After removal of 2 bases from V and 10 bases from J, the junction contained 7 bases not matched to a gene. CDR3 length equals 15 residues. Germline CDR1 is SGHRS and CDR2 is YFSETQ. CDR3 region: CASSFSTGGNSPLHF. CDR3 sequence (DNA): TGCGCCAGCAGCTTCTCAACAGGGGGCAACTCACCCCTCCACTTT.

This clone was observed a single time. The chain joins TRBV10-2 to TRBJ2-7; the D is unclear. Germline V lookup: CDR1 WSHSY, CDR2 SAAADI. CDR3 length: 17 amino acids. With 6 bases removed from V and 3 bases from J, the gap between germline ends came to 24 bases. The CDR3: CASSALRFFNSNYEQYF. In DNA form, the CDR3 reads TGCGCCAGCAGCGCGCTTCGATTCTTTAACTCTAACTACGAGCAGTACTTC.

V is TRBV9 and J is TRBJ1-6; 7 bases map to TRBD1. CDR3 length: 14 residues. With 4 bases clipped from V and 5 bases from J, the junction kept 3 bases outside the gene matches. The germline V gene has CDR1 SGDLS and CDR2 YYNGEE. The CDR3 nucleotides read TGTGCCAGCAGCAGGGGGCAAGATAATTCACCCCTCCACTTT. Protein sequence: CASSRGQDNSPLHF.

The chain recombines TRBV7-3 with TRBJ2-1; D gene ambiguous. This CDR3 has 13 amino acids. The germline V and J ends were trimmed by 2 bases and 4 bases, with 6 bases remaining between them. CDR1 is SGHTA, CDR2 FQGTGA, per germline. The CDR3 sequence is CASSLSGYNEQFF. In DNA, the CDR3 is TGTGCCAGCAGCTTATCGGGTTACAATGAGCAGTTCTTC.

In nucleotides, the CDR3 is TGTGCCAGCAGTAGGCGGACAGGGGGAAATTCACCCCTCCACTTT. As protein: CASSRRTGGNSPLHF. The chain couples TRBV6-5 to TRBJ1-6; 10 positions match TRBD1. The CDR3 length is 15 residues. The V and J ends lost 5 bases and 7 bases, in that order; junction bases with no gene match: 5. Germline CDR1 reads MNHEY; CDR2 reads SVGAGI.

The V call is TRBV15, the J call TRBJ1-1; tentatively, D is TRBD1 (6 bases). This CDR3 has 13 residues. V lost 0 bases and J 11 bases, leaving 13 bases between the germline ends. Germline V gives CDR1 LNHNV, CDR2 YYDKDF (reference sequence). CDR3 loop: CATSRDQGRTAFF. The CDR3 DNA is TGTGCCACCAGCAGAGATCAGGGGCGAACGGCTTTCTTT.

The J gene is TRBJ1-1, the V gene TRBV12-5; TRBD1 matches at 8 bases. Trimming took 1 base from V and 6 from J; bases not matched to a gene: 7. CDR1 is LGHNT, CDR2 FRNRAP, per germline. The CDR3 is 15 amino acids. The CDR3 DNA is TGTGCTAGTGGTTTGGAACTCAGGGGGCTTTCTGAAGCTTTCTTT. Translation: CASGLELRGLSEAFF.